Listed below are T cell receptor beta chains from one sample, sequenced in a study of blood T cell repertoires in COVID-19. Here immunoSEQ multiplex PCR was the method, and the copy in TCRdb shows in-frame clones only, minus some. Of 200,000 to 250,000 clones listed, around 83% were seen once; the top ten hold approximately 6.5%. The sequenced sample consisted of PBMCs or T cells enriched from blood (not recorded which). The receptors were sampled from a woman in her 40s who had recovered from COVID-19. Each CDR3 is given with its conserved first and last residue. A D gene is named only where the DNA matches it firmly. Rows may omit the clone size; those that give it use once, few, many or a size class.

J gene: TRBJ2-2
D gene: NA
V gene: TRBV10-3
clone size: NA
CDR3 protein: CAISENRLGTGELFF
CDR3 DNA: TGTGCCATCAGCGAAAACAGGTTGGGCACCGGGGAGCTGTTTTTT

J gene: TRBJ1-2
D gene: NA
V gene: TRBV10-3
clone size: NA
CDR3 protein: CAISESGGRLYGYTF
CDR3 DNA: TGTGCCATCAGTGAGTCGGGCGGGCGGCTCTATGGCTACACCTTC

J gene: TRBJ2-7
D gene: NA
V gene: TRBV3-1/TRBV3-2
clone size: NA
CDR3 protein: CASSQGAGGTYEQYF
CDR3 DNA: TGTGCCAGCAGCCAAGGGGCAGGGGGGACCTACGAGCAGTACTTC

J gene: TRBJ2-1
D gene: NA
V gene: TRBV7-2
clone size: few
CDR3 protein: CASTRGAEQFF
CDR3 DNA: TGTGCCAGCACCAGAGGCGCCGAGCAGTTCTTC

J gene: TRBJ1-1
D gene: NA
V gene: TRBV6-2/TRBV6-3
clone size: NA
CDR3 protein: CASSTRTGNTEAFF
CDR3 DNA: TGTGCCAGCAGTACCCGGACGGGAAACACTGAAGCTTTCTTT

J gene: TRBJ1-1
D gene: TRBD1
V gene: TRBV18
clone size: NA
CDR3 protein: CASSPDRRATEAFF
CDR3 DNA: TGTGCCAGCTCACCGGACAGGAGAGCTACCGAAGCTTTCTTT

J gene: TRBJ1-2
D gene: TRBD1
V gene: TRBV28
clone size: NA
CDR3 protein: CASSLSQGANYGYTF
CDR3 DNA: TGTGCCAGCAGTTTATCACAGGGGGCGAACTATGGCTACACCTTC

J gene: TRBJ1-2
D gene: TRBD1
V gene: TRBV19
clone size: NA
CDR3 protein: CASSPRDRGDYGYTF
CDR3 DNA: TGTGCCAGTAGTCCCCGAGACAGGGGGGACTATGGCTACACCTTC

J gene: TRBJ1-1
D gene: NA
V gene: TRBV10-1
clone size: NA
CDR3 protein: CASSPQGYTEAFF
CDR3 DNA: TGCGCCAGCAGTCCACAGGGATATACTGAAGCTTTCTTT

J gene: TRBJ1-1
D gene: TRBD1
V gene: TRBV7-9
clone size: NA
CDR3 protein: CASSSGTGGFTEAFF
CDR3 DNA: TGTGCCAGCAGCTCAGGGACAGGGGGCTTCACTGAAGCTTTCTTT

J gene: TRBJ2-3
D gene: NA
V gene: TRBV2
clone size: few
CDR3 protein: CASSGASGLSTDTQYF
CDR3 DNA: TGTGCCAGCAGTGGCGCTTCGGGGTTAAGCACAGATACGCAGTATTTT

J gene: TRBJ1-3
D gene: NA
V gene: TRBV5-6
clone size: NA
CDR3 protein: CASSLRGQVSGNTIYF
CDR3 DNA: TGTGCCAGCAGCTTGAGAGGGCAAGTCTCTGGAAACACCATATATTTT

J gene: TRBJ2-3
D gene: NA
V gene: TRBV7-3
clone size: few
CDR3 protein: CASSYDRSPDTQYF
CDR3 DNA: TGTGCCAGCAGCTATGACAGGTCGCCAGATACGCAGTATTTT

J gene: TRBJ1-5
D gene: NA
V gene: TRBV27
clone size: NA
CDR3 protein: CASSRSRQYSNQPQHF
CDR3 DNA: TGTGCCAGCAGTCGCAGCAGACAGTATAGCAATCAGCCCCAGCATTTT